Included here is one T cell receptor (beta chain) sequence, with context. This entry is derived from a study of blood T cell repertoires in COVID-19. Study-level information: COVID-19 samples from acute and convalescent phases originated in the United States, Italy and Spain.

Germline-derived CDR1 and CDR2 are SNHLY and FYNNEI. CDR3 length: 15 amino acids. Trimming pared 3 bases from V and 2 bases from J, leaving 13 bases between. Original analysis: Counts of nucleated cells, estimated from reference gene primer amplification, were obtained. Libraries were prepared by immunoSEQ multiplex PCR; TCRdb keeps only in-frame clonotypes and omits some of them. V and J calls and clone size are copied from that table; D and trimming were computed from the DNA. Among about 200,000 clones listed, 75% to 90% were seen once. Sequencing was performed on peripheral blood. The TCR comes from a man aged 60 to 69 who had recovered from COVID-19. The V gene is TRBV2, the J gene TRBJ1-1, with D possibly being TRBD1 (6 bases). Written as DNA, the CDR3 is TGTGCCAGCAGTGAGAGGTCAGGGGAAAACACTGAAGCTTTCTTT. Translating gives CASSERSGENTEAFF.